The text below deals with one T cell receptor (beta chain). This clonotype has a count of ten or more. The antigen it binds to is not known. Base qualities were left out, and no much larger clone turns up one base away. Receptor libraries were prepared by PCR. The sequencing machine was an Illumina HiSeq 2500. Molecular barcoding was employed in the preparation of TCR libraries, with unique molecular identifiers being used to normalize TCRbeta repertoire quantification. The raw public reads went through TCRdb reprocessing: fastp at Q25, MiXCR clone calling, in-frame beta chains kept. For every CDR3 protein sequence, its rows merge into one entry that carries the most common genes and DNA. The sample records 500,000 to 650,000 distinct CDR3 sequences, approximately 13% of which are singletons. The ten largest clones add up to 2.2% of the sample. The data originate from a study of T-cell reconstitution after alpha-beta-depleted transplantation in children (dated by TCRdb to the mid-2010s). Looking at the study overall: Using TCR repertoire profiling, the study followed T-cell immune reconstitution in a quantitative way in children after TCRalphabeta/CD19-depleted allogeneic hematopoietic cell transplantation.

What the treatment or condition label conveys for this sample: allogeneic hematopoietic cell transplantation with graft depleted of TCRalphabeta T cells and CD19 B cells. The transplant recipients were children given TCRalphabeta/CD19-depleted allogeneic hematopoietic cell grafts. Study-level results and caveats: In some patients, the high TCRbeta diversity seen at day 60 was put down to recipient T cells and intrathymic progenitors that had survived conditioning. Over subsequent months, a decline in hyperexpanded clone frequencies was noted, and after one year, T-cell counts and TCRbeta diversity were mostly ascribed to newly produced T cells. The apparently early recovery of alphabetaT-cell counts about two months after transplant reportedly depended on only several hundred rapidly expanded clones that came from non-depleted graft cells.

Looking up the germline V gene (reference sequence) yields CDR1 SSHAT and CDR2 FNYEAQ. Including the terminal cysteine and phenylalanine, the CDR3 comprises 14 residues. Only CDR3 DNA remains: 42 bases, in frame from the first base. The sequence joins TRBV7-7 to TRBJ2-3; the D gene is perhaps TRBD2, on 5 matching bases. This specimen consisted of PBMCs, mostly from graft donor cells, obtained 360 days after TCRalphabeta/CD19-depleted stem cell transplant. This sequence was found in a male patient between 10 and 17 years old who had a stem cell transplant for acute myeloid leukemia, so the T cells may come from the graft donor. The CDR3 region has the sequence CASAQGSSTDTQYF. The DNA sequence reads TGTGCTAGCGCGCAAGGGTCTAGCACAGATACGCAGTATTTT. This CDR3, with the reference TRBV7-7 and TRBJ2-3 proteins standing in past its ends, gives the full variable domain GAGVSQSPRYKVTKRGQDVTLRCDPISSHATLYWYQQALGQGPEFLTYFNYEAQPDKSGLPSDRFSAERPEGSISTLTIQRTEQRDSAMYRCASAQGSSTDTQYFGPGTRLTVL.